Presented here are 20 T cell receptor beta chains from one specimen sequenced in a study of blood T cell repertoires in COVID-19. Only in-frame clones appear in the TCRdb table, and some are missing; sequencing was by immunoSEQ multiplex PCR. In the table there are approximately 89,000 clones, roughly 80% of which are singletons. The sample comprised peripheral blood. The receptors come from a man between 65 and 85 years old with COVID-19, enrolled during active disease.

This sequence joins TRBV5-1 and TRBJ2-2, with D tentatively TRBD2 (6 bases). Germline V gene sequence: CDR1 SGHRS, CDR2 YFSETQ. The CDR3 is 17 residues long. Trimming left V 4 bases short and J 2 bases short, with 18 bases between. The CDR3 sequence: CASSGGHTGGNTGELFF. Here the CDR3 DNA reads TGCGCCAGCAGCGGTGGGCACACCGGGGGAAACACCGGGGAGCTGTTTTTT.

In its sample, this clone was seen a few times. The chain employs TRBV28 and TRBJ1-1; D perhaps matches TRBD1 (6 bases). The V gene lost 2 bases and the J gene lost 1 base, with 11 bases spanning the gap. CDR1 MDHEN and CDR2 SYDVKM come from the germline V gene. The CDR3 covers 15 residues. This CDR3 is CASSLRGHQNTEAFF. The CDR3 coding sequence is TGTGCCAGCAGTTTACGGGGACACCAGAACACTGAAGCTTTCTTT.

This clone was seen ten or more times. The rearrangement uses TRBV7-4 and TRBJ1-6; D is possibly TRBD1 (6 bases). The CDR3 is 18 amino acids. Trimming shortened V by 0 bases and J by 1 base, and 13 bases separated the two germline ends. Germline CDR1 and CDR2: SGHVT and SQSDAQ. CDR3 DNA sequence: TGTGCCAGCAGCTTAGCAGGGACACACTCTTCCTATAATTCACCCCTCCACTTT. Protein sequence: CASSLAGTHSSYNSPLHF.

This clone was detected a few times. V and J are TRBV7-2 and TRBJ1-2; D not resolved. The CDR3 length is 13 residues. The V gene lost 5 bases and the J gene lost 4 bases, with 11 bases spanning the gap. CDR1 and CDR2 (germline): SGHTA, FQGNSA. The CDR3 loop is CASSVDIFYGYTF. In DNA, the CDR3 is TGTGCCAGCAGCGTTGACATATTCTATGGCTACACCTTC.

The table lists this clone with a count of one. The chain joins TRBV18 to TRBJ2-5, with TRBD2 identical over 10 bases. The trim removed 4 bases at V and 4 bases at J, leaving 6 bases unmatched. This CDR3 comprises 15 residues. Germline-derived CDR1 and CDR2 are KGHSH and LQKENI. The CDR3 DNA reads as TGTGCCAGCTCACTTGGGACTAGCGAACGAGAGACCCAGTACTTC. Residues: CASSLGTSERETQYF.

This rearrangement joins TRBV28 to TRBJ1-2; perhaps TRBD1 as D (6 bases). CDR1 is MDHEN and CDR2 is SYDVKM in the germline V gene. V lost 3 bases to trimming and J lost 4 bases, with 12 bases between them. This CDR3 region has 14 residues. CDR3: CASSLAGEIYGYTF. In nucleotides, the CDR3 is TGTGCCAGCAGTTTGGCAGGGGAGATCTATGGCTACACCTTC.

The chain carries TRBV6-5 and TRBJ1-6, with 7 nucleotides matching TRBD1. The CDR3 has 15 amino acids. The V segment lost 7 bases and the J segment 6 bases; nucleotides outside the gene matches: 9. CDR1 and CDR2 from the germline V gene are MNHEY and SVGAGI. The CDR3 region is CASTNYRGLNSPLHF. The CDR3, as DNA: TGTGCCAGCACCAACTACAGGGGACTTAATTCACCCCTCCACTTT.

The CDR3 region is CASSLTGISNQPQHF. CDR3 in DNA: TGTGCCAGCAGTCTAACAGGGATTAGCAATCAGCCCCAGCATTTT. This chain links TRBV6-5 with TRBJ1-5, with D perhaps TRBD1 (6 bases). The CDR3 runs to 15 residues. Germline assignment: CDR1 MNHEY and CDR2 SVGAGI. The ends were cut back, 5 bases at V and 0 bases at J, with 11 bases in the middle.

The V call is TRBV5-5, the J call TRBJ2-3; D perhaps matches TRBD2 (6 bases). Germline V gene sequence: CDR1 SGHKS, CDR2 YYEKEE (reference sequence). Trimming took 4 bases from V and 0 from J, leaving 18 bases between them. The CDR3 length is 17 residues. The CDR3 protein is CASSHERVGGSTDTQYF. CDR3 nucleotide sequence: TGTGCCAGCAGCCACGAACGGGTGGGAGGAAGCACAGATACGCAGTATTTT. Using reference TRBV5-5 and TRBJ2-3 for the parts outside the CDR3, the full variable domain is DAGVTQSPTHLIKTRGQQVTLRCSPISGHKSVSWYQQVLGQGPQFIFQYYEKEERGRGNFPDRFSARQFPNYSSELNVNALLLGDSALYLCASSHERVGGSTDTQYFGPGTRLTVL.

The V call is TRBV6-1, the J call TRBJ1-5; D perhaps matches TRBD1 (6 bases). CDR3 size: 17 residues. Between the trimmed V and J ends, which lost 4 bases and 9 bases, there was a span of 25 bases. Germline CDR1 is MNHNS and CDR2 is SASEGT. The CDR3 loop reads CASSVNLGGYVSLPQHF. As DNA, the CDR3 is TGTGCCAGCAGTGTTAATTTAGGGGGATATGTATCGTTGCCCCAGCATTTT.

This chain's CDR3 is CASSRQGQSTGELFF. The CDR3 nucleotides are TGTGCCAGCAGTCGGCAGGGACAAAGCACCGGGGAGCTGTTTTTT. The chain uses TRBV5-5 and TRBJ2-2; D is possibly TRBD1 (6 bases). The V end was cut by 5 bases, the J end by 4 bases, with 15 bases between. This CDR3 region has 15 residues. Germline loops: CDR1 SGHKS, CDR2 YYEKEE (reference sequence).

This chain links TRBV25-1 with TRBJ2-1; possibly TRBD2 for D (5 bases). Trimming pared 8 bases from V and 7 bases from J, leaving 18 bases between. Germline assignment: CDR1 MGHDK and CDR2 SYGVNS. The CDR3 covers 14 residues. The CDR3 sequence is CASCLGQWRNEQFF. DNA of the CDR3: TGTGCCAGCTGCCTTGGGCAATGGAGGAATGAGCAGTTCTTC.

V gene TRBV29-1 combines with J gene TRBJ2-1; 12 nucleotides match TRBD2. The germline CDR1 and CDR2 sequences are SQVTM and ANQGSEA. The V gene end was trimmed by 5 bases and the J gene end by 10 bases; junction bases not matched to a gene: 9. This CDR3 has 14 residues. CDR3 loop: CSVTLGLAGGEQFF. The CDR3 nucleotides read TGCAGCGTTACGCTGGGACTAGCGGGCGGGGAGCAGTTCTTC.

The rearrangement links TRBV3-1 (or the pseudogene TRBV3-2) to TRBJ1-6; a possible D gene is TRBD1 (6 bases). Deletions cut 1 base from V and 12 bases from J, with 19 bases between. The CDR3 has 16 residues. Germline V gene data show CDR1 as LGHDT and CDR2 as YNNKEL (reference sequence). CDR3 DNA sequence: TGTGCCAGCAGCCAAGGACATGCCTCGGGGGGGCTACCCCTCCACTTT. Translated: CASSQGHASGGLPLHF.

This chain connects TRBV19 to TRBJ2-2; weak D call: TRBD2 (6 bases). The CDR3 contains 13 residues. Germline V gives CDR1 LNHDA, CDR2 SQIVND (reference sequence). With 7 bases removed from V and 8 bases from J, the gap between germline ends came to 14 bases. This CDR3 is CASNFLGRGELFF. The CDR3 bases are TGTGCCAGTAATTTTTTAGGGAGGGGGGAGCTGTTTTTT.

This chain links TRBV15 with TRBJ1-5; D remains unclear. The CDR3 has 16 amino acids. The V gene lost 0 bases and the J gene lost 4 bases, with 13 bases spanning the gap. Germline CDR1 LNHNV, CDR2 YYDKDF (reference sequence). For the CDR3, the DNA is TGTGCCACCAGCAGAGATAGTATGGCAGGTAATCAGCCCCAGCATTTT. Translating it yields CATSRDSMAGNQPQHF.

The V call is TRBV5-1, the J call TRBJ1-1, with 9 bases identical to TRBD1. The germline V gene has CDR1 SGHRS and CDR2 YFSETQ. The CDR3 runs to 15 residues. The ends lost 3 bases at V and 1 base at J; junction bases unmatched: 4. The CDR3 here is CASSWGDRENTEAFF. CDR3 sequence (DNA): TGCGCCAGCAGCTGGGGGGACAGGGAGAACACTGAAGCTTTCTTT.

V is TRBV25-1 and J is TRBJ1-1; D remains unclear. Germline CDR1 is MGHDK and CDR2 is SYGVNS. V was cut by 5 bases and J by 11 bases, with 18 bases left in between. CDR3 length: 13 amino acids. The CDR3 sequence: CASSPMGAGGAFF. CDR3 coding DNA: TGTGCCAGCAGTCCAATGGGAGCCGGAGGGGCTTTCTTT.

This rearrangement joins TRBV28 to TRBJ1-2, with D tentatively TRBD1 (5 bases). This CDR3 contains 17 residues. Looked up from germline, CDR1 is MDHEN and CDR2 is SYDVKM. Trimming pared 6 bases from V and 0 bases from J, leaving 20 bases between. The CDR3 coding sequence is TGTGCCAGCAGCTCTCCTGGACAAGTAATAGCTAACTATGGCTACACCTTC. It codes for CASSSPGQVIANYGYTF.

This clone was observed a few times. This chain connects TRBV28 to TRBJ2-7, with no clear D. The CDR3 totals 12 residues. Trimming removed 3 bases at V and 8 bases at J, with 11 bases between. Germline V gene sequence: CDR1 MDHEN, CDR2 SYDVKM. The CDR3 loop is CASSLRHGQQYF. The CDR3 DNA is TGTGCCAGCAGTTTGAGACATGGGCAGCAGTACTTC.